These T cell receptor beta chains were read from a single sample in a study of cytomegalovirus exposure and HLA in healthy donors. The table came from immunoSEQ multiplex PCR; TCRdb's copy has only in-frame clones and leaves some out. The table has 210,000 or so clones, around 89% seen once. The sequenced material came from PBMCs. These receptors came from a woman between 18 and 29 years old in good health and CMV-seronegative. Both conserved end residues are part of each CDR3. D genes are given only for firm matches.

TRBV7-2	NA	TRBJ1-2	CASSSRDTALRGYGYTF	TGTGCCAGCAGCTCCCGGGACACAGCCTTAAGGGGCTATGGCTACACCTTC
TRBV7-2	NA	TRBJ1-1	CASSFAGEAEAFF	TGTGCCAGCAGCTTCGCCGGAGAGGCTGAAGCTTTCTTT
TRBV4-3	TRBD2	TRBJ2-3	CASSQDGGAGVASDTQYF	TGCGCCAGCAGCCAAGATGGTGGAGCGGGAGTGGCATCAGATACGCAGTATTTT
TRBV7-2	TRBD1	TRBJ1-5	CASSFRGGAYEPQHF	TGTGCCAGCAGCTTTAGAGGGGGCGCGTACGAGCCCCAGCATTTT
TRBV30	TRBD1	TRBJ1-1	CAWISISWTGGAFF	TGTGCCTGGATTAGTATCTCTTGGACAGGGGGAGCTTTCTTT
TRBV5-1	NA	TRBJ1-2	CASSLARQGYGYTF	TGCGCCAGCAGCTTGGCCCGGCAGGGCTATGGCTACACCTTC
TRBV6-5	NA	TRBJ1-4	CASEPFRGKGEKLFF	TGTGCCAGCGAACCCTTTCGGGGGAAAGGTGAAAAACTGTTTTTT
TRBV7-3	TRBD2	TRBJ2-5	CASSPLGAGVRETQYF	TGTGCCAGCAGCCCACTAGGAGCGGGAGTTCGTGAGACCCAGTACTTC
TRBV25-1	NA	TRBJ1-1	CASSETGKRTEAFF	TGTGCCAGCAGTGAAACAGGGAAGCGCACTGAAGCTTTCTTT
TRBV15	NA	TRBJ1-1	CATGGTPAYAEAFF	TGTGCCACCGGAGGGACTCCGGCCTACGCTGAAGCTTTCTTT